Shown below are 5 T cell receptor beta chains from a single sample sequenced in a study of CD8 T cells in Susac syndrome. RNA totalling about 0.5 to 1 ug underwent reverse transcription with random hexamers. TCRdb called the immunoSEQ multiplex PCR reads again in MiXCR, with one record for every CDR3 protein. This sample has about 160,000 distinct CDR3 sequences, with about 94% found just once. Sequencing was carried out using CD4+ T cells from PBMCs. These receptors all come from a human donor in good health.

V and J are TRBV4-2 and TRBJ2-5; D may be TRBD1 (5 bases). V lost 0 bases, J lost 2 bases, and 7 bases lay in between. This CDR3 is 14 amino acids long. Per the germline V gene, CDR1 is LGHNA and CDR2 is YNFKEQ. The CDR3 is CASSQDRQQETQYF. CDR3 bases: TGTGCCAGCAGCCAAGATCGACAGCAAGAGACCCAGTACTTC.

This chain connects TRBV10-3 to TRBJ2-3, with 8 nucleotides matching TRBD2. The CDR3 runs to 15 residues. Trimming cost V 2 bases and J 2 bases; bases outside gene matches: 3. CDR1 and CDR2 from the germline V gene are ENHRY and SYGVKD. CDR3 loop: CAISEDGGDTDTQYF. The CDR3 DNA follows: TGTGCCATCAGTGAGGACGGGGGGGACACAGATACGCAGTATTTT.

The chain recombines TRBV7-2 with TRBJ1-5; D possibly corresponds to TRBD1 (6 bases). V was trimmed by 4 bases and J by 3 bases, leaving 13 bases between them. The CDR3 runs 15 residues. Germline V CDR1 and CDR2: SGHTA, FQGNSA. In nucleotides, the CDR3 is TGTGCCAGCAGCTATTCCGGGACAATCAATCAGCCCCAGCATTTT. Translated, it gives CASSYSGTINQPQHF.

This clonotype was recorded once. V and J are TRBV9 and TRBJ2-7, with 7 bases lining up with TRBD1. The CDR3 runs 15 residues. CDR1 and CDR2 (germline): SGDLS, YYNGEE. The junction had 7 bases not matched to a gene; V was cut back by 2 bases and J by 2 bases. CDR3 in DNA: TGTGCCAGCAGCGTGGATCCAGGGGGTACCTACGAGCAGTACTTC. It translates to CASSVDPGGTYEQYF.

The chain links TRBV7-9 to TRBJ1-3; no clear D. V shed 8 bases and J shed 4 bases, with 15 bases lying between them. The germline V gene encodes CDR1 SEHNR and CDR2 FQNEAQ (reference sequence). CDR3 length: 14 amino acids. CDR3 in DNA: TGTGCCAGCGGCCTACGGGCGGCCGGAAACACCATATATTTT. This codes for CASGLRAAGNTIYF.